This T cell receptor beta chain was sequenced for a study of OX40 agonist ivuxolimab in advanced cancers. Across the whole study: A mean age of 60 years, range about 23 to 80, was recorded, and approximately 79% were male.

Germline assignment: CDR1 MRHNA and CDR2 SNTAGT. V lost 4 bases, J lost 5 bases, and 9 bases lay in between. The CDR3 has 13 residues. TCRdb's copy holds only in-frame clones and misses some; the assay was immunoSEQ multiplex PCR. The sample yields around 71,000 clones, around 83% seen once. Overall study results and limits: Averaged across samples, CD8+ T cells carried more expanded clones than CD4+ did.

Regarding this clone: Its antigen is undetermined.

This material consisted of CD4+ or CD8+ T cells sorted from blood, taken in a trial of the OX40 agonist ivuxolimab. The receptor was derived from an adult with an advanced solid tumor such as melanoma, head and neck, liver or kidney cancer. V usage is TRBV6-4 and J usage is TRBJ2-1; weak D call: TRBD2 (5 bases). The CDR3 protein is CASSVGLHNEQFF. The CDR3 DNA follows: TGTGCCAGCAGTGTCGGACTCCACAATGAGCAGTTCTTC.